Detailed here is one TCR beta chain. Its target is not known. Profiled with immunoSEQ multiplex PCR; TCRdb holds only in-frame clones, not every one. The sample lists some 90,000 clones; 75% to 90% were seen once. The record originates from a study of glioma-infiltrating T cells after dendritic cell vaccination. Whole-study context: Patients had newly diagnosed or recurrent glioblastoma and received dendritic cell vaccines. General study findings and limits: Few patients contributed both blood and tumor specimens.

The V segment lost 6 bases and the J segment 1 base; nucleotides outside the gene matches: 8. Germline CDR1 SGHDT, CDR2 YYEEEE. The length of the CDR3 is 15 residues. Time point indicated: after dendritic cell vaccination, including at tumor progression/relapse. The source of this sequence is a human donor with glioblastoma. The chain couples TRBV5-6 to TRBJ2-3, with 7 bases matching TRBD1. Here the sequenced sample was blood, taken after dendritic cell vaccination. As DNA, the CDR3 is TGTGCCAGCACCGACTGGGACAGAGGCACAGATACGCAGTATTTT. Its protein is CASTDWDRGTDTQYF.